The source of this TCR beta chain is a study of cytomegalovirus exposure and HLA in healthy donors. Study results and caveats: Generally TCR sequences proved uncommon, though certain public TCRs appeared in numerous donors. A later analysis found common viral pathogens apparently linked to several of the most significant clusters. Earlier findings revealed that most TCR beta V segments proved productive either about 87% or about 30% of the time. The study listed under 200 cytomegalovirus-associated TCR beta chains.

The CDR3 length is 13 residues. Trimming took 6 bases from V and 2 from J; bases not matched to a gene: 3. Germline CDR1 is MNHEY and CDR2 is SVGAGI. This clone turned up a few times. Its antigen is currently unknown. PCR involved 60 Vbeta and 13 Jbeta primers. TCRdb's table, derived via immunoSEQ multiplex PCR, lists solely in-frame clones and lacks some. Of 100,000 to 150,000 clones in the sample, 76% were seen once. Sequencing used PBMCs. The clonotype was recovered from a man between 50 and 59 years old in good health and CMV-seronegative. The rearrangement links TRBV6-5 to TRBJ2-5, with 7 bases fitting TRBD2. CDR3: CASRSGGQETQYF. The CDR3 DNA reads TGTGCCAGCAGGTCGGGGGGACAAGAGACCCAGTACTTC.